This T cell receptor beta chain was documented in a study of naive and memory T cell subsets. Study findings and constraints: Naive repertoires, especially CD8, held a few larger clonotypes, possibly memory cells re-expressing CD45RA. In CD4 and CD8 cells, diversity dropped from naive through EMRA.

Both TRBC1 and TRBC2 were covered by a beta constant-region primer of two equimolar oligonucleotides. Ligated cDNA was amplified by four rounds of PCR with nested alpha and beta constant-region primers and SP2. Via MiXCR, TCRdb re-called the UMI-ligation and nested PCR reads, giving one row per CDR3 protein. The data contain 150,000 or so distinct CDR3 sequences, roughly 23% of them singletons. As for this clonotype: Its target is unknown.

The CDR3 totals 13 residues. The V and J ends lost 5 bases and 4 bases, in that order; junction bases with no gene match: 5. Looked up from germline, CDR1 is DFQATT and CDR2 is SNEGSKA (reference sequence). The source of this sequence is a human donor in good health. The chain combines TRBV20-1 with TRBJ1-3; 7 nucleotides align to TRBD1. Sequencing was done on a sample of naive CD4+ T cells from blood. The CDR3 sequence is CSALPGQGNTIYF. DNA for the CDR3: TGCAGTGCTTTACCGGGACAGGGAAACACCATATATTTT.